Listed here is a single TCR beta chain. No cognate antigen has been identified for it. Per-nucleotide qualities are absent, and no much larger clonotype sits a single base away. Library generation was performed with PCR. TCRdb lists the instrument as Illumina HiSeq 2500. To normalize quantification of the TCRbeta repertoire, the TCR libraries were built with molecular barcoding that relied on unique molecular identifiers. Through fastp at Q25 and MiXCR, TCRdb rebuilt clones from the public reads, retaining in-frame beta chains. When rows share a CDR3 protein, they turn into one entry using the most common DNA and genes. This sample gives about 250,000 distinct CDR3 sequences in total; around 25% of them show up just once. The top ten hold more than 4.5% of the sample. The treatment or condition label for this specimen denotes: allogeneic hematopoietic cell transplantation with graft depleted of TCRalphabeta T cells and CD19 B cells. TCRalphabeta/CD19-depleted allogeneic hematopoietic cell grafts were given to the transplant recipients, all of whom were children.

This specimen belongs to a study of T-cell reconstitution after alpha-beta-depleted transplantation in children listed by TCRdb under 2016. For context, the study as a whole: Using TCR repertoire profiling, the study quantitatively followed how T-cell immune reconstitution unfolded in children after TCRalphabeta/CD19-depleted allogeneic hematopoietic cell transplantation.

Clipping removes 0 bases from V and 2 bases from J, with 3 as the unmatched junction base count. Including the terminal cysteine and phenylalanine, the CDR3 comprises 15 residues. Only the CDR3 region is kept as DNA, spanning 45 bases read in frame from base 1. CDR1 and CDR2 were assigned from the germline V gene as LGHNA and YNFKEQ. Points the paper makes about the study in general: In some patients, the high TCRbeta diversity seen at day 60 was put down to recipient T cells and intrathymic progenitors that had survived conditioning. Over subsequent months, a decline in hyperexpanded clone frequencies was noted, and after one year, T-cell counts and TCRbeta diversity were mostly ascribed to newly produced T cells. The apparently early alphabetaT-cell count recovery about two months after transplant was reportedly dependent on only several hundred rapidly expanded clones derived from non-depleted graft cells.

This specimen consisted of PBMCs, mostly from graft donor cells, obtained 360 days after TCRalphabeta/CD19-depleted stem cell transplant. The chain links TRBV4-2 with TRBJ2-7; a stretch of 8 junction bases matches TRBD2. The TCR was taken from a female patient aged 2-9 years who had a stem cell transplant for congenital amegakaryocytic thrombocytopenia, so the T cells may come from the graft donor. The nucleotide sequence is TGTGCCAGCAGCCAAGACGGGGGGGGTACCTACGAGCAGTACTTC. Its coded protein is CASSQDGGGTYEQYF.